This T cell receptor beta chain was sequenced for a study of regulatory T cells in long-lasting Graves disease. Study observations and caveats: Sample size, which was small, may have reduced accuracy.

Building the TCR beta libraries relied on iRepertoire HTBI primers, and CDR3 regions underwent Arm-PCR. TCRdb re-derived calls from the multiplex PCR reads in MiXCR, one entry per CDR3 protein. The sample includes 550,000 to 650,000 distinct CDR3 sequences, about 16% seen only once; the top ten take 12%. Germline values: CDR1 KGHSH, CDR2 LQKENI. V lost 2 bases and J 4 bases, leaving 8 bases between the germline ends. This CDR3 region has 13 residues. This clonotype was detected many times. Its antigen is undetermined. Documented time point: newly diagnosed GD, antithyroid drugs for less than 3 months. With RNA extracted from PBMCs as input, the TCR library was made. This sample also appeared in a second study, on T cells in Graves' hyperthyroidism and ophthalmopathy.

The sample was peripheral blood mononuclear cells (PBMCs), taken at new diagnosis, from a patient treated with antithyroid drugs. The receptor was isolated from a man younger than 30 with Graves disease. This sequence joins TRBV18 and TRBJ1-2; D call uncertain. DNA of the CDR3: TGTGCCAGCTCACCAGAGGGAAGCTATGGCTACACCTTC. It encodes CASSPEGSYGYTF.